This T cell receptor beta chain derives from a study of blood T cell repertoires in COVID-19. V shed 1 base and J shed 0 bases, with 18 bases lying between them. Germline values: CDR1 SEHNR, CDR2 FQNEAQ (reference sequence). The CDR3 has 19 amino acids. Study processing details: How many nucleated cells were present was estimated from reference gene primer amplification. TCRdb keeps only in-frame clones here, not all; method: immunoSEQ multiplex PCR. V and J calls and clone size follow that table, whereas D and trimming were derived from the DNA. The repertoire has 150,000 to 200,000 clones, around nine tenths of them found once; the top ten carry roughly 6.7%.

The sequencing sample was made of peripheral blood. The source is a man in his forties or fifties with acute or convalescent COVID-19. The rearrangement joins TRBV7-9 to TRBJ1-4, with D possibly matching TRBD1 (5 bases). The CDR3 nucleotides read TGTGCCAGCAGCTTAGTGGAGCTGTTGGGGGGAACAACTAATGAAAAACTGTTTTTT. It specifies CASSLVELLGGTTNEKLFF.